The 15 T cell receptor beta chains presented below share a single source sample, sequenced in a study of cytomegalovirus exposure and HLA in healthy donors. It was with 60 Vbeta and 13 Jbeta primers that the PCR ran. Generated by immunoSEQ multiplex PCR, the TCRdb table keeps only in-frame clones and is missing some. The repertoire holds around 110,000 clones, with roughly 83% as singletons. The sequenced material came from PBMCs. These receptors originate from a man aged 25-45 years in good health and CMV-seropositive.

The V and J genes are TRBV5-1 and TRBJ2-7; weak D call: TRBD1 (5 bases). The V gene lost 3 bases and the J gene lost 2 bases, with 9 bases spanning the gap. Germline CDR1 SGHRS, CDR2 YFSETQ. This CDR3 is built from 13 residues. The chain's CDR3 is CASSSRQPYEQYF. The CDR3 bases are TGCGCCAGCAGCTCAAGACAGCCCTACGAGCAGTACTTC.

This clone was found a few times. The CDR3 DNA follows: TGTGCCTGGAAACTAGCGGGGGGGCCAACTAGCACAGATACGCAGTATTTT. Protein: CAWKLAGGPTSTDTQYF. The chain carries TRBV30 and TRBJ2-3; 13 nucleotides agree with TRBD2. V shed 4 bases and J 0 bases; nucleotides not matched to a gene: 7. The CDR3 runs 17 residues. The germline V gene has CDR1 GTSNPN and CDR2 SVGIG (reference sequence).

V and J are TRBV4-2 and TRBJ1-5; D perhaps matches TRBD1 (6 bases). Germline loops: CDR1 LGHNA, CDR2 YNFKEQ. The CDR3 covers 15 residues. V lost 0 bases and J lost 5, with 11 bases in between. CDR3 loop: CASSQDQGLDQPQHF. CDR3 coding DNA: TGTGCCAGCAGCCAAGATCAGGGGCTCGATCAGCCCCAGCATTTT.

The chain joins TRBV16 to TRBJ2-7; 7 positions match TRBD1. The CDR3 sequence is 17 residues long. The V segment lost 4 bases and the J segment 0 bases; nucleotides outside the gene matches: 12. Germline CDR1 is KGHSY and CDR2 is FQNENV. In DNA, the CDR3 is TGTGCCAGCAGCCCCCCCTACCCGACAGGGATCTCCTACGAGCAGTACTTC. Translating gives CASSPPYPTGISYEQYF.

This clone was recorded a few times. The chain has TRBV15 and TRBJ2-3, with TRBD2 identical over 12 bases. The germline gives CDR1 LNHNV, CDR2 YYDKDF (reference sequence). This CDR3 is 15 amino acids long. The V and J ends lost 2 bases and 4 bases, in that order; junction bases with no gene match: 1. The CDR3 sequence: CATSRLAGGSDTQYF. The CDR3 nucleotides read TGTGCCACCAGCAGACTAGCGGGGGGGTCAGATACGCAGTATTTT.

The chain joins TRBV5-8 to TRBJ2-1; 12 bases agree with TRBD1. The junction had 6 bases not matched to a gene; V was cut back by 9 bases and J by 8 bases. This CDR3 is 13 amino acids long. Germline-derived CDR1 and CDR2 are SGHTS and YDEGEE. The CDR3: CAIPGQGAYEQFF. CDR3 in DNA: TGTGCCATACCGGGACAGGGGGCCTATGAGCAGTTCTTC. The full variable domain, its missing parts supplied by reference TRBV5-8 and TRBJ2-1, is EAGVTQSPTHLIKTRGQQATLRCSPISGHTSVYWYQQALGLGLQFLLWYDEGEERNRGNFPPRFSGRQFPNYSSELNVNALELEDSALYLCAIPGQGAYEQFFGPGTRLTVL.

J is TRBJ2-7 and V is TRBV11-1; TRBD1 is a possible D gene (5 bases). V lost 5 bases and J 6 bases, leaving 14 bases between the germline ends. The CDR3 is 13 amino acids. CDR1 and CDR2 (germline): SGHAT, FQDESV (reference sequence). CDR3 loop: CASSPDRPGEQYF. The CDR3, as DNA: TGTGCCAGCAGCCCCGACAGACCGGGCGAGCAGTACTTC.

A single count supports this clone. This chain's CDR3 is CASSYGQGRFSYEQYF. CDR3 DNA: TGTGCCAGCAGCTACGGACAGGGCCGATTCTCCTACGAGCAGTACTTC. This chain joins TRBV5-8 and TRBJ2-7, with 8 nucleotides matching TRBD1. V dropped 3 bases and J dropped 0; count of bases not matched to a gene: 8. CDR3 size: 16 residues. Germline V gene lookup returns CDR1 SGHTS and CDR2 YDEGEE.

The chain combines TRBV2 with TRBJ2-1; 10 positions match TRBD2. The J segment lost 3 bases and the V segment lost 3 bases, leaving 2 bases of the junction unmatched. The CDR3 extends over 15 amino acids. Germline V gives CDR1 SNHLY, CDR2 FYNNEI. The CDR3 spells CASSEERGGYNEQFF. The DNA for the CDR3 is TGTGCCAGCAGTGAGGAGCGGGGGGGCTACAATGAGCAGTTCTTC.

This clone showed up just a few times. This chain joins TRBV10-1 and TRBJ1-5; D not certain. This CDR3 contains 15 residues. From germline, CDR1 is WNHNN and CDR2 SYGVQD (reference sequence). V was trimmed by 3 bases and J by 7 bases, leaving 16 bases between them. This CDR3 is CASSEVRCRSQPQHF. CDR3 coding DNA: TGCGCCAGCAGTGAAGTCAGGTGTAGGTCACAGCCCCAGCATTTT.

This clone was seen a few times. V gene TRBV13 combines with J gene TRBJ1-1; a weak D match, TRBD1 (5 bases). Trimming took 6 bases from V and 1 from J, leaving 12 bases between them. CDR1 and CDR2 from the germline V gene are PRHDT and FYEKMQ (reference sequence). The CDR3 has 14 amino acids. The CDR3 loop reads CASRDQGGNTEAFF. CDR3 DNA: TGTGCCAGCAGAGATCAGGGAGGGAACACTGAAGCTTTCTTT.

The rearrangement joins TRBV4-1 to TRBJ1-2; no clear D gene. Germline CDR1 is MGHRA and CDR2 is YSYEKL. The CDR3 has 15 residues. The V end lost 4 bases, the J end lost 10 bases, and 22 bases lay between the germline ends. CDR3 sequence reads: CASSLIAATNIHYTF. CDR3 nucleotide sequence: TGCGCCAGCAGCCTTATCGCGGCGACCAACATACACTACACCTTC.

In its sample, this clone was seen a few times. V and J are TRBV18 and TRBJ1-5, with D tentatively TRBD1 (6 bases). Germline CDR1 KGHSH, CDR2 LQKENI. Trimming cost V 9 bases and J 3 bases, with 12 bases left between them. The CDR3 totals 13 residues. CDR3 sequence: CASSRDNNQPQHF. The DNA of the CDR3 is TGTGCCAGTTCAAGGGACAACAATCAGCCCCAGCATTTT.

The CDR3 DNA reads as TGTGCCAGCAGCTTAGCGCGGGCGGGGGGTTACAATGAGCAGTTCTTC. As protein: CASSLARAGGYNEQFF. The rearrangement uses TRBV7-2 and TRBJ2-1; 8 bases line up with TRBD2. Germline CDR1 SGHTA, CDR2 FQGNSA. Trimming removed 0 bases from V and 4 bases from J; junction bases left unmatched: 5. The CDR3 loop spans 16 amino acids. The full variable domain, with the rest looked up from reference TRBV7-2 and TRBJ2-1, is GAGVSQSPSNKVTEKGKDVELRCDPISGHTALYWYRQSLGQGLEFLIYFQGNSAPDKSGLPSDRFSAERTGGSVSTLTIQRTQQEDSAVYLCASSLARAGGYNEQFFGPGTRLTVL.

The chain combines TRBV10-3 with TRBJ1-2; D is unclear. CDR1 ENHRY and CDR2 SYGVKD come from the germline V gene. The CDR3 has 12 amino acids. The V end lost 0 bases, the J end lost 8 bases, and 7 bases lay between the germline ends. CDR3 protein: CAISESEAGYTF. CDR3 sequence (DNA): TGTGCCATCAGTGAGTCGGAGGCGGGCTACACCTTC.